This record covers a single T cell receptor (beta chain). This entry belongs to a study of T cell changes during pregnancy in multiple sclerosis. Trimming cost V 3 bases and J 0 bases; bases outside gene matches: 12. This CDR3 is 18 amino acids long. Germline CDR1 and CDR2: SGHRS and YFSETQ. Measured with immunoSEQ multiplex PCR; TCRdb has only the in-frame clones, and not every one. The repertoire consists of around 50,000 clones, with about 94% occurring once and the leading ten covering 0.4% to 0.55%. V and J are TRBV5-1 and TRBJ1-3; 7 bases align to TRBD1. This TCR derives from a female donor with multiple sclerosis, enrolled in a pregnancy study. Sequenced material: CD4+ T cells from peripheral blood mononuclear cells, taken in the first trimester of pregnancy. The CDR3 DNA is TGCGCCAGCAGCTCAACAGGGGCGCTGGCCGACTCTGGAAACACCATATATTTT. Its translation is CASSSTGALADSGNTIYF.